This T cell receptor (beta chain) is from a study of blood T cell repertoires in COVID-19. Across the whole study: COVID-19 samples from acute and convalescent phases originated in the United States, Italy and Spain.

The V gene lost 2 bases and the J gene lost 0 bases, with 10 bases spanning the gap. CDR1 and CDR2 (germline): SGHAT, FQNNGV. The CDR3 is 16 residues long. Participant-given clinical history determined each cohort assignment. Before being deemed recovered, Cohort 3 donors had two negative PCRs, clearance, or symptom resolution. Source study methods: Nucleated cell counts were estimated from reference gene primer amplification. TCRdb's copy holds only in-frame clones and misses some; the assay was immunoSEQ multiplex PCR. For V, J and clone size, that table is used; D and trimming come from the DNA. The table includes roughly 230,000 clones, about 79% detected once.

Sample: PBMCs or T cells enriched from blood (not recorded which). The clonotype was recovered from a woman aged 60-75 years who had recovered from COVID-19. J is TRBJ1-4 and V is TRBV11-2, with no clear D. The CDR3 is CASSLRRGTTNEKLFF. CDR3 coding DNA: TGTGCCAGCAGCTTAAGGCGCGGGACAACTAATGAAAAACTGTTTTTT.